One sample yielded the 3 T cell receptor beta chains listed below, sequenced in a study of blood T cell repertoires in COVID-19. Sequencing used immunoSEQ multiplex PCR; TCRdb keeps in-frame clones, though not all of them. The sample lists about 310,000 clones, about nine tenths seen once, with over 8% in the top ten. The sample comprised PBMCs or T cells enriched from blood (not recorded which). Receptor source: a woman aged 40 to 50 who had recovered from COVID-19.

The rearrangement links TRBV6-5 to TRBJ1-1; 10 bases match TRBD1. The CDR3 extends over 13 amino acids. Germline trimming cut 6 bases from V and 6 bases from J; bases unmatched to any gene: 4. Germline assignment: CDR1 MNHEY and CDR2 SVGAGI. CDR3 in amino acids: CASRKTGGAEAFF. CDR3 coding DNA: TGTGCCAGCAGGAAGACAGGGGGCGCTGAAGCTTTCTTT.

The V call is TRBV3-1 (or the pseudogene TRBV3-2), the J call TRBJ2-2; tentative D call: TRBD2 (6 bases). This CDR3 contains 16 residues. Germline assignment: CDR1 LGHDT and CDR2 YNNKEL (reference sequence). The V and J ends lost 3 bases and 4 bases respectively, with 15 bases between them. The CDR3: CASSHGGRTFTGELFF. The CDR3 nucleotides are TGTGCCAGCAGCCATGGGGGGAGGACTTTCACCGGGGAGCTGTTTTTT.

This clone was recorded only once. The rearrangement uses TRBV15 and TRBJ1-1, with D tentatively TRBD1 (5 bases). V was clipped by 1 base and J by 4 bases, with 10 bases between them. The CDR3 contains 14 residues. Germline lookup yields CDR1 LNHNV and CDR2 YYDKDF (reference sequence). CDR3 DNA: TGTGCCACCAGCAGAGGGGGGGGGTTCACTGAAGCTTTCTTT. It yields the protein CATSRGGGFTEAFF.